This TCR beta chain was observed in a study of OX40 agonist ivuxolimab in advanced cancers. Turning to the study itself: Among those enrolled, mean age was 60 years (range roughly 23 to 79) and about 79% were male. Three patients, one with hepatocellular carcinoma and two with cutaneous melanoma, responded partially. Findings and limits, study-wide: At 0.1 to 3.0 mg/kg, clonal expansion of CD4+ and CD8+ blood T cells had occurred by week 6.

In the case of this clone: What it binds is unknown.

The V and J ends lost 1 base and 0 bases, in that order; junction bases with no gene match: 2. This CDR3 comprises 16 residues. Germline assignment: CDR1 SGHVS and CDR2 FNYEAQ. People who had autoimmune disease history or systemic immunosuppression were excluded. Assay: immunoSEQ multiplex PCR; the TCRdb copy retains only in-frame clones and omits some. The sample shows fewer than 55,000 clones, 65% to 90% of them seen only once. This TCR came from an adult with an advanced solid tumor such as melanoma, head and neck, liver or kidney cancer. The source was CD4+ or CD8+ T cells sorted from blood, collected in a trial of the OX40 agonist ivuxolimab. This rearrangement joins TRBV7-6 to TRBJ2-3, with 9 bases lining up with TRBD2. DNA of the CDR3: TGTGCCAGCAGCTTAGAGGCGGGAGGGAGCACAGATACGCAGTATTTT. Residues: CASSLEAGGSTDTQYF.